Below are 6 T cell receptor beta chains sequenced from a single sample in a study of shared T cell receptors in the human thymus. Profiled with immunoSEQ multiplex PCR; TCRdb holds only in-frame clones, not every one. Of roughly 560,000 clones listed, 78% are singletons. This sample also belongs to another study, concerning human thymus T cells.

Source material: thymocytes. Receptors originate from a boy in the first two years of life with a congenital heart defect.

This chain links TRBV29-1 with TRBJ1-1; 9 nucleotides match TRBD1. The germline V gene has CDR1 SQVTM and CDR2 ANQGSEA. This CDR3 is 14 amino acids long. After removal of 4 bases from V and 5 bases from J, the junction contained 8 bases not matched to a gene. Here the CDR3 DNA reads TGCAGCGTTGTGGACAGGGGAGTTAGGACTGAAGCTTTCTTT. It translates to CSVVDRGVRTEAFF.

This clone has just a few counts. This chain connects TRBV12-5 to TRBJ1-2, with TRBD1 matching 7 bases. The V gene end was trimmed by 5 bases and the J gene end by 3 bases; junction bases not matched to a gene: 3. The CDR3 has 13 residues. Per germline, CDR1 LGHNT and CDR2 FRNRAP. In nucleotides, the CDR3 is TGTGCTAGTGGTCATGACAGGGACTATGGCTACACCTTC. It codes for CASGHDRDYGYTF. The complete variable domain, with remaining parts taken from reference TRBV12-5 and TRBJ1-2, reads DARVTQTPRHKVTEMGQEVTMRCQPILGHNTVFWYRQTMMQGLELLAYFRNRAPLDDSGMPKDRFSAEMPDATLATLKIQPSEPRDSAVYFCASGHDRDYGYTFGSGTRLTVV.

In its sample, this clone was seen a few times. The CDR3 is CAWSVSGSNQPQHF. DNA of the CDR3: TGTGCCTGGAGTGTCAGCGGGAGCAATCAGCCCCAGCATTTT. V and J are TRBV30 and TRBJ1-5; unclear D gene. The CDR3 is 14 residues long. From germline, CDR1 is GTSNPN and CDR2 SVGIG (reference sequence). Trimming shortened V by 0 bases and J by 1 base, and 7 bases separated the two germline ends.

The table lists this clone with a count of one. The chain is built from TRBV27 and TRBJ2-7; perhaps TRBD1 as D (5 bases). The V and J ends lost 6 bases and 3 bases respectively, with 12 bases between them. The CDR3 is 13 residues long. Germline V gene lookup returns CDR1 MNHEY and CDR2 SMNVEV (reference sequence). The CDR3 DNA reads TGTGCCAGCAGCCCTGTCAGGGACTACGAGCAGTACTTC. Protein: CASSPVRDYEQYF.

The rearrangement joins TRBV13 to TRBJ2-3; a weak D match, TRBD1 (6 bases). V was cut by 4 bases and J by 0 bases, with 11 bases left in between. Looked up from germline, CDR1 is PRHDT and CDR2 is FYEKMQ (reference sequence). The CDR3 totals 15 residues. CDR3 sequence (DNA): TGTGCCAGCAGCTCGGACAGAGCAAGCACAGATACGCAGTATTTT. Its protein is CASSSDRASTDTQYF.

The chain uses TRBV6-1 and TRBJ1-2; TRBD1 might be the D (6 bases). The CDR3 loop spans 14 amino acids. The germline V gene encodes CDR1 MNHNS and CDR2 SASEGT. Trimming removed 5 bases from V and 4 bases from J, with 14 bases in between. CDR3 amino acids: CASSTDGTFYGYTF. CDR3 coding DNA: TGTGCCAGCAGTACCGACGGGACATTCTATGGCTACACCTTC.